These 28 T cell receptor beta chains were all obtained from the same sample, sequenced in a study of cytomegalovirus exposure and HLA in healthy donors. Both 60 Vbeta primers and 13 Jbeta primers went into the PCR. Clones were read by immunoSEQ multiplex PCR, and TCRdb kept only the in-frame ones, dropping some. This sample yields around 180,000 clones, of which roughly 70% are seen a single time; approximately 1.5% belongs to the top ten. Sequenced material: PBMCs. The source is a girl between 10 and 17 years old in good health and CMV-seronegative.

This rearrangement joins TRBV11-2 to TRBJ2-7; 7 nucleotides line up with TRBD1. This CDR3 is 15 amino acids long. From germline, CDR1 is SGHAT and CDR2 FQNNGV. Losses at the gene ends were 5 bases for V and 1 base for J; bases not matched to a gene: 8. The CDR3 coding sequence is TGTGCCAGCAGCCCAGCCGGGACAGCTTCCTACGAGCAGTACTTC. Translated: CASSPAGTASYEQYF.

V usage is TRBV6-5 and J usage is TRBJ1-1, with TRBD1 matching 7 bases. Trimming cost V 2 bases and J 5 bases; bases outside gene matches: 5. The CDR3 has 14 amino acids. Per germline, CDR1 MNHEY and CDR2 SVGAGI. CDR3 bases: TGTGCCAGCAGTTACGGCGCAGGGGGTACTGAAGCTTTCTTT. Its translation: CASSYGAGGTEAFF.

In this sample, this clone turned up a few times. V and J are TRBV30 and TRBJ1-1, with D perhaps TRBD1 (6 bases). Germline loops: CDR1 GTSNPN, CDR2 SVGIG (reference sequence). The CDR3 runs to 15 residues. V shed 3 bases and J shed 5 bases, with 19 bases lying between them. In DNA, the CDR3 is TGTGCCTGGAGCTCTTGGGGGGGCCGGGAGACTGAAGCTTTCTTT. Its protein product is CAWSSWGGRETEAFF. Full variable domain (outside the CDR3, taken from reference TRBV30 and TRBJ1-1): SQTIHQWPATLVQPVGSPLSLECTVEGTSNPNLYWYRQAAGRGLQLLFYSVGIGQISSEVPQNLSASRPQDRQFILSSKKLLLSDSGFYLCAWSSWGGRETEAFFGQGTRLTVV.

The sample holds a few counts of this clone. The V and J genes are TRBV21-1 and TRBJ1-1; the tabulated D call, TRBD1, remains unverified against the DNA. TRBV21-1 is given as a pseudogene. CDR3 size: 13 residues. CDR3 coding DNA: TGTGCCAGCAGCAAGGCAGGGGACACTGAAGCTTTCTTT. This codes for CASSKAGDTEAFF.

The gene calls are TRBV7-9 and TRBJ1-2; TRBD1 agrees at 9 bases. This CDR3 is built from 13 residues. The trim removed 5 bases at V and 6 bases at J, leaving 4 bases unmatched. Per germline, CDR1 SEHNR and CDR2 FQNEAQ (reference sequence). The CDR3 coding sequence is TGTGCCAGCAGCCGGACAGGGGAAGATGGCTACACCTTC. It encodes CASSRTGEDGYTF.

J is TRBJ1-3 and V is TRBV10-1; no reliable D call. The germline CDR1 and CDR2 sequences are WNHNN and SYGVQD (reference sequence). V lost 2 bases to trimming and J lost 0 bases, with 5 bases between them. The CDR3 is made up of 14 amino acids. The CDR3 protein is CASSEASSGNTIYF. In DNA, the CDR3 is TGCGCCAGCAGTGAGGCGTCCTCTGGAAACACCATATATTTT.

This chain uses TRBV9 with TRBJ1-1; 7 positions match TRBD1. The CDR3 has 13 residues. Unmatched junction bases numbered 10, after V lost 4 bases and J lost 10 bases. CDR1 and CDR2 (germline): SGDLS, YYNGEE. This CDR3 reads CASSFRQGERAFF. The CDR3 coding sequence is TGTGCCAGCAGCTTTCGACAGGGTGAACGAGCTTTCTTT.

V is TRBV6-1 and J is TRBJ1-1; D perhaps matches TRBD1 (6 bases). Trimming took off 7 bases at V and 4 bases at J, with 13 bases between the two ends. Germline lookup yields CDR1 MNHNS and CDR2 SASEGT. The CDR3 loop spans 13 amino acids. CDR3 nucleotides: TGTGCCAGCAAACTGAAAGGGGGCACTGAAGCTTTCTTT. Translated: CASKLKGGTEAFF.

This clone was detected once. The chain combines TRBV12-2 with TRBJ1-1; TRBD1 is taken as the D call from the table, unchecked against the DNA. TRBV12-2 is tagged as a pseudogene. This CDR3 is built from 19 residues. The CDR3 sequence: CASRLSWVGQGMANTEAFF. CDR3 nucleotide sequence: TGTGCAAGTCGCTTAAGTTGGGTTGGGCAGGGCATGGCCAACACTGAAGCTTTCTTT.

The chain uses TRBV29-1 and TRBJ1-5, with a weak D call TRBD1 (6 bases). V gave up 6 bases and J gave up 9 bases, with 18 bases separating them. This CDR3 spans 13 amino acids. Germline V gene lookup returns CDR1 SQVTM and CDR2 ANQGSEA. The CDR3 loop is CSVSGTLSGPQHF. For the CDR3, the DNA is TGCAGCGTCTCCGGGACACTATCGGGGCCCCAGCATTTT. Drawing the rest from reference TRBV29-1 and TRBJ1-5, the complete variable domain is SAVISQKPSRDICQRGTSLTIQCQVDSQVTMMFWYRQQPGQSLTLIATANQGSEATYESGFVIDKFPISRPNLTFSTLTVSNMSPEDSSIYLCSVSGTLSGPQHFGDGTRLSIL.

The chain is built from TRBV4-1 and TRBJ1-1; tentative D call: TRBD1 (6 bases). The CDR3 loop spans 17 amino acids. Germline values: CDR1 MGHRA, CDR2 YSYEKL. V gave up 0 bases and J gave up 4 bases, with 18 bases separating them. The CDR3 nucleotides are TGCGCCAGCAGCCAAGAAGGACAGCCCAGGGTTATCACTGAAGCTTTCTTT. Amino acids: CASSQEGQPRVITEAFF.

CDR3 protein: CASSIALLVGDYGYTF. For the CDR3, the DNA is TGTGCCAGTAGTATAGCCCTCCTAGTCGGCGACTATGGCTACACCTTC. The chain combines TRBV19 with TRBJ1-2; D unresolved. The CDR3 is 16 amino acids. Trimming pared 1 base from V and 3 bases from J, leaving 15 bases between. Germline lookup yields CDR1 LNHDA and CDR2 SQIVND (reference sequence).

This clone was picked up one time. J is TRBJ1-1 and V is TRBV19; D is uncertain. The germline gives CDR1 LNHDA, CDR2 SQIVND (reference sequence). This CDR3 comprises 13 residues. V lost 7 bases to trimming and J lost 8 bases, with 17 bases between them. The CDR3 DNA is TGTGCCAGTACCCGGGTTGGCGATTCCGAAGCTTTCTTT. Amino acid sequence: CASTRVGDSEAFF.

The V gene is TRBV9, the J gene TRBJ2-7; perhaps TRBD1 as D (6 bases). With 0 bases removed from V and 2 bases from J, the gap between germline ends came to 9 bases. The CDR3 has 14 amino acids. Germline values: CDR1 SGDLS, CDR2 YYNGEE. The CDR3 loop is CASSVGQAAYEQYF. The CDR3 nucleotides are TGTGCCAGCAGCGTAGGACAGGCAGCCTACGAGCAGTACTTC.

There are a few counts of this clone. This rearrangement joins TRBV5-4 to TRBJ2-5; 13 bases align to TRBD2. This CDR3 region has 17 residues. Germline assignment: CDR1 SGHNT and CDR2 YYREEE (reference sequence). V shed 4 bases, J shed 5 bases, and the junction held 11 bases outside the gene matches. For the CDR3, the DNA is TGTGCCAGCAGCGCGGGGACTAGCGGGGTTGGGGGGGAGACCCAGTACTTC. Its translation is CASSAGTSGVGGETQYF.

The chain carries TRBV4-1 and TRBJ2-7, with 9 bases that match TRBD2. Germline V gene sequence: CDR1 MGHRA, CDR2 YSYEKL. The junction had 8 bases not matched to a gene; V was cut back by 8 bases and J by 3 bases. The CDR3 spans 14 residues. The CDR3 is CASSLAGNNYEQYF. The CDR3 bases are TGCGCCAGCTCGCTAGCGGGGAATAACTACGAGCAGTACTTC.

The rearrangement links TRBV2 to TRBJ1-5; 8 bases align to TRBD1. CDR3 size: 15 residues. V was clipped by 8 bases and J by 0 bases; unmatched bases: 6. Germline V lookup: CDR1 SNHLY, CDR2 FYNNEI. CDR3 protein: CASRDRINSNQPQHF. In DNA form, the CDR3 reads TGTGCCAGCCGGGACAGGATAAATAGCAATCAGCCCCAGCATTTT. The full variable domain, in which reference TRBV2 and TRBJ1-5 provide the parts outside the CDR3, is EPEVTQTPSHQVTQMGQEVILRCVPISNHLYFYWYRQILGQKVEFLVSFYNNEISEKSEIFDDQFSVERPDGSNFTLKIRSTKLEDSAMYFCASRDRINSNQPQHFGDGTRLSIL.

A single count supports this clone. This chain uses TRBV5-1 with TRBJ2-2; 7 bases align to TRBD1. The germline gives CDR1 SGHRS, CDR2 YFSETQ. Trimming at V came to 2 bases and at J to 3 bases, leaving 1 base not matched to a gene. The CDR3 loop spans 14 amino acids. The CDR3 sequence: CASSFQGDTGELFF. The CDR3 bases are TGCGCCAGCAGCTTCCAGGGGGACACCGGGGAGCTGTTTTTT. The complete variable domain, with remaining parts taken from reference TRBV5-1 and TRBJ2-2, reads KAGVTQTPRYLIKTRGQQVTLSCSPISGHRSVSWYQQTPGQGLQFLFEYFSETQRNKGNFPGRFSGRQFSNSRSEMNVSTLELGDSALYLCASSFQGDTGELFFGEGSRLTVL.

The rearrangement uses TRBV9 and TRBJ1-1, with 7 bases fitting TRBD1. CDR1 and CDR2 from the germline V gene are SGDLS and YYNGEE. V lost 4 bases, J lost 4 bases, and 7 bases stayed unmatched. This CDR3 comprises 14 residues. The CDR3: CASSSYRGRTEAFF. Here the CDR3 DNA reads TGTGCCAGCAGCTCCTACAGGGGCCGCACTGAAGCTTTCTTT.

The V and J genes are TRBV29-1 and TRBJ2-7; D perhaps matches TRBD1 (5 bases). The CDR3 loop spans 13 amino acids. Trimming removed 7 bases at V and 1 base at J, with 14 bases between. Germline CDR1 and CDR2: SQVTM and ANQGSEA. CDR3 region: CSALTDPSYEQYF. CDR3 DNA: TGCAGCGCTCTGACAGATCCTTCCTACGAGCAGTACTTC.

The chain has TRBV27 and TRBJ2-7, with D perhaps TRBD2 (6 bases). Germline V gives CDR1 MNHEY, CDR2 SMNVEV (reference sequence). This CDR3 is built from 15 residues. Deletions cut 3 bases from V and 0 bases from J, with 12 bases between. Written as DNA, the CDR3 is TGTGCCAGCAGTTTTACGGGGGAGAGCTCCTACGAGCAGTACTTC. This encodes CASSFTGESSYEQYF.

The genes are TRBV29-1 and TRBJ2-7; perhaps TRBD1 as D (6 bases). V lost 4 bases and J lost 3, with 10 bases in between. Germline CDR1 SQVTM, CDR2 ANQGSEA. This CDR3 spans 12 amino acids. CDR3: CSVATGNYEQYF. The DNA of the CDR3 is TGCAGCGTTGCGACAGGAAACTACGAGCAGTACTTC.

The chain couples TRBV19 to TRBJ1-4; tentative D call: TRBD1 (5 bases). The V and J ends lost 3 bases and 4 bases respectively, with 9 bases between them. The germline V gene encodes CDR1 LNHDA and CDR2 SQIVND (reference sequence). The CDR3 is 14 residues long. For the CDR3, the DNA is TGTGCCAGTAGTATGGCGGGGCTTAATGAAAAACTGTTTTTT. Its translation is CASSMAGLNEKLFF.

The chain has TRBV27 and TRBJ1-2, with a weak D call TRBD1 (5 bases). CDR1 is MNHEY, CDR2 SMNVEV, per germline (reference sequence). The CDR3 is 15 residues long. Trimming left V 3 bases short and J 4 bases short, with 15 bases between. As DNA, the CDR3 is TGTGCCAGCAGTTTTGAGGGAGGGGTTCTCTATGGCTACACCTTC. Its protein product is CASSFEGGVLYGYTF.

The chain links TRBV6-1 to TRBJ2-5; TRBD1 might be the D (6 bases). Germline V gives CDR1 MNHNS, CDR2 SASEGT. This CDR3 spans 14 amino acids. Trimming pared 2 bases from V and 7 bases from J, leaving 14 bases between. The CDR3 DNA follows: TGTGCCAGCAGTGAAACAGGGCCCCAGGTGACCCAGTACTTC. It codes for CASSETGPQVTQYF.

This clone appeared once. V gene TRBV6-1 combines with J gene TRBJ1-4, with D possibly matching TRBD1 (6 bases). Trimming removed 2 bases at V and 7 bases at J, with 14 bases between. This CDR3 contains 15 residues. The germline gives CDR1 MNHNS, CDR2 SASEGT. The chain's CDR3 is CASSESSGHSEKLFF. CDR3 nucleotides: TGTGCCAGCAGTGAAAGCTCGGGACATAGTGAAAAACTGTTTTTT.

The chain couples TRBV4-2 to TRBJ2-7; 12 nucleotides line up with TRBD2. Germline assignment: CDR1 LGHNA and CDR2 YNFKEQ. J lost 7 bases, V lost 0 bases, and 7 bases had no gene match. The CDR3 is 16 residues long. CDR3 in DNA: TGTGCCAGCAGCCAAGATGGACTAGCGGGGCTGCGGGAGCAGTACTTC. It yields the protein CASSQDGLAGLREQYF.

In its sample, this clone was seen once. The CDR3 reads CSVAGLAGDRDTQYF. In nucleotides, the CDR3 is TGCAGCGTTGCAGGACTAGCGGGGGATCGGGATACGCAGTATTTT. The rearrangement joins TRBV29-1 to TRBJ2-3, with TRBD2 matching 13 bases. The CDR3 extends over 15 amino acids. Germline V gene data show CDR1 as SQVTM and CDR2 as ANQGSEA. V was pared by 4 bases and J by 6 bases, with 7 bases of the junction left unmatched.